A selection of T cell receptor beta chains follows, all from one sample in a study of blood T cell repertoires in COVID-19. Sequencing was performed with immunoSEQ multiplex PCR; in TCRdb, only in-frame clones are kept and a portion is missing. Seen here are approximately 190,000 clones, roughly 84% observed once, and the top ten hold 15% to 20%. The sequenced sample consisted of peripheral blood. The receptors derive from a human donor in a cohort sampled during active COVID-19. CDR3s include the opening cysteine and the closing phenylalanine or tryptophan. D genes are given only for firm matches. Only some rows state a clone size, as once, few, many or a class for expanded clones.

v_gene,d_gene,j_gene,abundance,CDR3aa,CDR3nt
TRBV6-5,TRBD1,TRBJ2-4,-,CASSPTGTGILAPYF,TGTGCCAGCAGCCCCACCGGGACAGGGATCCTTGCTCCCTACTTC
TRBV2,-,TRBJ2-2,-,CASKRDTNTGELFF,TGTGCCAGCAAGCGGGACACTAACACCGGGGAGCTGTTTTTT
TRBV29-1,-,TRBJ2-7,-,CSVEKGSSTDEQYF,TGCAGCGTTGAAAAGGGGTCATCTACGGACGAGCAGTACTTC
TRBV3-1/TRBV3-2,TRBD1,TRBJ1-1,once,CASSRVPGQGMNTEAFF,TGTGCCAGCAGCCGCGTCCCGGGACAGGGAATGAACACTGAAGCTTTCTTT
TRBV7-2,TRBD2,TRBJ2-1,-,CASSLAGLAANEQFF,TGTGCCAGCAGCTTAGCGGGACTAGCAGCCAATGAGCAGTTCTTC
TRBV7-8,TRBD1,TRBJ1-3,-,CASSRDRRYSGNTIYF,TGTGCCAGCAGCCGGGACAGGAGATACTCTGGAAACACCATATATTTT
TRBV2,-,TRBJ1-5,-,CASSRGPNYQPQHF,TGTGCCAGCTCAAGGGGCCCAAACTATCAGCCCCAGCATTTT
TRBV27,TRBD1,TRBJ1-4,once,CASRQGTNEKLFF,TGTGCCAGTCGACAGGGAACTAATGAAAAACTGTTTTTT
TRBV10-3,-,TRBJ2-2,-,CAITDTGELFF,TGTGCCATCACAGACACCGGGGAGCTGTTTTTT
TRBV5-1,TRBD2,TRBJ2-1,once,CASSPGLGGAYNEQFF,TGCGCCAGCAGCCCAGGACTGGGAGGGGCCTACAATGAGCAGTTCTTC
TRBV12-3/TRBV12-4,-,TRBJ1-1,-,CAACKGWNTEAFF,TGTGCCGCCTGCAAGGGGTGGAACACTGAAGCTTTCTTT
TRBV7-9,TRBD2,TRBJ2-1,-,CASSTLAGDIYNEQFF,TGTGCCAGCAGCACGCTAGCGGGGGATATCTACAATGAGCAGTTCTTC
TRBV7-3,TRBD1,TRBJ1-1,-,CASSAGGFTEAFF,TGTGCCAGCAGCGCAGGGGGATTCACTGAAGCTTTCTTT
TRBV27,-,TRBJ1-2,medium-sized,CASSISYGYTF,TGTGCCAGCAGTATCAGCTATGGCTACACCTTC
TRBV10-3,-,TRBJ2-2,-,CAINEDSTNTGELFF,TGTGCCATCAACGAGGACAGTACGAACACCGGGGAGCTGTTTTTT
TRBV28,TRBD1,TRBJ1-5,once,CASRSGGAGQPQHF,TGTGCCAGCAGGTCAGGGGGCGCGGGGCAGCCCCAGCATTTT
TRBV3-1/TRBV3-2,-,TRBJ1-2,few,CASSQDRQFYGYTF,TGTGCCAGCAGCCAAGACCGTCAGTTCTATGGCTACACCTTC
TRBV3-1/TRBV3-2,-,TRBJ2-1,-,CASSQVRLLSYNEQFF,TGTGCCAGCAGCCAAGTTCGTCTATTATCCTACAATGAGCAGTTCTTC
TRBV11-2,-,TRBJ2-7,-,CASSLQGWEGVEQYF,TGTGCCAGCAGCTTACAGGGGTGGGAGGGGGTCGAGCAGTACTTC
TRBV18,-,TRBJ2-7,-,CASSPDIDNEQYF,TGTGCCAGCTCACCAGATATAGACAACGAGCAGTACTTC
TRBV5-4,-,TRBJ2-7,-,CASSLDRYEQYF,TGTGCCAGCAGCTTGGATCGCTACGAGCAGTACTTC
TRBV11-3,-,TRBJ2-3,-,CASSFGTKGDTQYF,TGTGCCAGCAGCTTCGGGACAAAGGGAGATACGCAGTATTTT
TRBV20-1,TRBD2,TRBJ2-1,-,CSASSAESSGGAHEQFF,TGCAGTGCTAGTTCGGCCGAGTCTAGCGGGGGGGCCCATGAGCAGTTCTTC
TRBV9,TRBD1,TRBJ1-4,-,CASSVDREGKLFF,TGTGCCAGCAGCGTCGACAGGGAAGGAAAACTGTTTTTT
TRBV9,TRBD1,TRBJ1-2,-,CASSVATTGSGYTF,TGTGCCAGCAGCGTAGCTACGACAGGGAGCGGCTACACCTTC
TRBV3-1/TRBV3-2,TRBD2,TRBJ2-2,-,CASSQDNGREGQTGELFF,TGTGCCAGCAGCCAAGATAACGGGCGGGAGGGCCAGACCGGGGAGCTGTTTTTT
TRBV10-3,-,TRBJ1-1,-,CAISEGATPGEAFF,TGTGCCATCAGTGAGGGGGCCACGCCCGGGGAAGCTTTCTTT
TRBV5-1,-,TRBJ2-5,-,CASSGGPHETQYF,TGCGCCAGCAGTGGGGGCCCCCATGAGACCCAGTACTTC
TRBV10-3,TRBD1,TRBJ2-7,-,CAISESGTGVGEQYF,TGTGCCATCAGTGAGAGTGGGACAGGGGTCGGCGAGCAGTACTTC
TRBV9,-,TRBJ1-3,few,CASSVGPSSPFIYF,TGTGCCAGCAGCGTAGGGCCTTCGTCCCCTTTCATATATTTT
TRBV27,TRBD2,TRBJ2-1,few,CASSPRTSGRGQFF,TGTGCCAGCAGTCCTCGGACTAGCGGGAGAGGGCAGTTCTTC
TRBV6-5,-,TRBJ2-5,once,CASSPGETQYF,TGTGCCAGCTCGCCGGGGGAGACCCAGTACTTC